The source of this T cell receptor beta chain is a study of blood T cell repertoires in COVID-19. On the study more broadly: Material from acute and convalescent COVID-19 was sourced from the United States, Italy and Spain. T cells, B-cell-depleted T cells, or PBMCs supplied cDNA or gDNA.

Germline CDR1 and CDR2: MNHEY and SVGAGI. Trimming left V 6 bases short and J 3 bases short, with 14 bases between. This CDR3 has 14 amino acids. Data came from immunoSEQ multiplex PCR; TCRdb stores just in-frame clones and leaves some out. The sample carries hundreds of thousands of clones, 75% to 85% recorded once. The chain joins TRBV6-5 to TRBJ1-1; the D gene is possibly TRBD1 (5 bases). The sample was PBMCs or T cells enriched from blood (not recorded which). This receptor was obtained from a man aged 30 to 39 with acute COVID-19. CDR3 sequence reads: CASRRGGLDTEAFF. CDR3 nucleotide sequence: TGTGCCAGCAGGAGGGGAGGGCTGGACACTGAAGCTTTCTTT.